This T cell receptor beta chain was captured by sequencing in a study of beta chain features in type 1 diabetes. Study details: Sorted cells, more than 95,000,000 in number, were examined across all samples.

This CDR3 is built from 14 residues. Per the germline V gene, CDR1 is MNHEY and CDR2 is SVGAGI. The V gene lost 10 bases and the J gene lost 1 base, with 11 bases spanning the gap. cDNA synthesis used the whole RNA isolate, giving expressed TCRB sequences. This table comes from immunoSEQ multiplex PCR, and its TCRdb copy is limited to in-frame clones, with some not included. This table has around 400,000 clones, around 16% appearing once. Sequencing was done on a sample of naive CD4+ T cells from blood. This chain uses TRBV6-5 with TRBJ2-6; tentatively, D is TRBD2 (5 bases). This clonotype was sampled from a woman younger than 30 in good health. This chain's CDR3 is CATRRGSGANVLTF. CDR3 coding DNA: TGTGCCACCAGGAGAGGGTCTGGGGCCAACGTCCTGACTTTC.